The 21 T cell receptor beta chains below all came from one sample that was sequenced in a study of cytomegalovirus exposure and HLA in healthy donors (dated 2017 in TCRdb). Libraries were built with the immunoSEQ multiplex PCR assay. For the multiplex PCR, a mixture combining 60 forward primers for TCR Vbeta segments and 13 reverse primers for TCR Jbeta segments was used. TCRdb limited this immuneACCESS table to in-frame rearrangements with V and J called. A share of clones is missing; checked studies link under half to unresolved V genes, and the rest is unexplained. Across this sample there are roughly 130,000 clones, with 75% to 85% seen only once. The top ten clones comprise 11% of the sample. Input material: PBMCs. Every receptor here comes from a male donor in good health and CMV-seropositive.

The CDR3 region is CASSMGGGGSGNTIYF. CDR3 bases: TGTGCCAGCAGCATGGGAGGGGGGGGCTCTGGAAACACCATATATTTT. The chain combines TRBV11-2 with TRBJ1-3, with D tentatively TRBD1 (6 bases). Germline V CDR1 and CDR2: SGHAT, FQNNGV. With 5 bases removed from V and 0 bases from J, the gap between germline ends came to 14 bases. The CDR3 covers 16 residues.

The chain recombines TRBV27 with TRBJ2-2; 9 bases are shared with TRBD2. V gave up 4 bases and J gave up 7 bases; unmatched junction bases: 16. The germline V gene encodes CDR1 MNHEY and CDR2 SMNVEV (reference sequence). CDR3 length equals 18 residues. The CDR3 is CASSWGPDLTSGIGELFF. In DNA form, the CDR3 reads TGTGCCAGCAGTTGGGGGCCCGATCTGACTAGCGGCATCGGGGAGCTGTTTTTT.

The chain is built from TRBV14 and TRBJ1-1; TRBD1 matches 9 bases. Germline V gene lookup returns CDR1 SGHDN and CDR2 FVKESK. The V and J ends lost 4 bases and 5 bases, in that order; junction bases with no gene match: 8. This CDR3 has 15 amino acids. The CDR3 protein is CASSLEWDRETEAFF. CDR3 DNA: TGTGCCAGCAGCCTAGAGTGGGACAGGGAAACTGAAGCTTTCTTT.

The J gene is TRBJ1-1, the V gene TRBV28; D ambiguous. The CDR3 length is 15 residues. In germline, CDR1 is MDHEN, CDR2 SYDVKM. Trimming took off 8 bases at V and 1 base at J, with 17 bases between the two ends. CDR3 protein: CASGPAGLGNTEAFF. CDR3 in DNA: TGTGCCAGCGGTCCAGCGGGCTTGGGGAACACTGAAGCTTTCTTT.

This clone occurred once. J is TRBJ2-1 and V is TRBV27; TRBD1 is a possible D gene (5 bases). This CDR3 contains 13 residues. The V gene's germline CDR1 is MNHEY and CDR2 SMNVEV (reference sequence). With 3 bases removed from V and 8 bases from J, the gap between germline ends came to 11 bases. CDR3 amino acids: CASSFHGADEQFF. CDR3 DNA sequence: TGTGCCAGCAGTTTTCATGGGGCCGATGAGCAGTTCTTC.

The chain uses TRBV10-3 and TRBJ1-2, with 8 bases identical to TRBD1. Per the germline V gene, CDR1 is ENHRY and CDR2 is SYGVKD. This CDR3 contains 15 residues. After removal of 7 bases from V and 4 bases from J, the junction contained 11 bases not matched to a gene. CDR3 residues: CAITEVTGGSYGYTF. The CDR3, as DNA: TGTGCCATCACTGAAGTAACAGGGGGAAGCTATGGCTACACCTTC.

This clone was observed a few times. The chain couples TRBV5-1 to TRBJ2-1; unclear D gene. The length of the CDR3 is 14 residues. Trimming took off 0 bases at V and 9 bases at J, with 13 bases between the two ends. From germline, CDR1 is SGHRS and CDR2 YFSETQ. DNA of the CDR3: TGCGCCAGCAGCTTGGCGTCTAGTCAGATTGAGCAGTTCTTC. Translation gives CASSLASSQIEQFF.

CDR3 sequence reads: CASSKVGNRGNSTFF. DNA for the CDR3: TGTGCCAGCAGCAAAGTCGGGAACAGGGGGAACTCGACTTTCTTT. J is TRBJ1-1 and V is TRBV21-1; the D call in the table, TRBD1, was not verified against the DNA. TRBV21-1 is listed as a pseudogene. The CDR3 loop spans 15 amino acids.

This chain uses TRBV6-1 with TRBJ2-2, with 8 bases lining up with TRBD2. The CDR3 is made up of 15 amino acids. Losses at the gene ends were 5 bases for V and 4 bases for J; bases not matched to a gene: 6. Germline V CDR1 and CDR2: MNHNS, SASEGT. As DNA, the CDR3 is TGTGCCAGCAGTTTACTAGCGGAGCGCACCGGGGAGCTGTTTTTT. Translation: CASSLLAERTGELFF.

This clone came up a few times. The genes are TRBV4-3 and TRBJ2-1; D is unclear. Germline V CDR1 and CDR2: LGHNA, YSLEER. Trimming stripped 0 bases from V and 4 bases from J, with 13 bases between. The CDR3 covers 16 residues. The CDR3 protein is CASSQDHARSYNEQFF. The DNA for the CDR3 is TGCGCCAGCAGCCAAGATCACGCTAGGAGTTACAATGAGCAGTTCTTC.

The chain has TRBV18 and TRBJ1-1, with D maybe TRBD1 (6 bases). Between the trimmed V and J ends, which lost 5 bases and 4 bases, there was a span of 14 bases. The CDR3 consists of 14 residues. Germline assignment: CDR1 KGHSH and CDR2 LQKENI. CDR3 residues: CASSNREVSTEAFF. The CDR3 DNA reads as TGTGCCAGCTCAAACAGGGAAGTTAGCACTGAAGCTTTCTTT.

This clone was counted only a few times. V and J are TRBV5-1 and TRBJ2-2; 8 nucleotides line up with TRBD2. This CDR3 has 16 residues. V dropped 1 base and J dropped 3; count of bases not matched to a gene: 5. Germline V gene lookup returns CDR1 SGHRS and CDR2 YFSETQ. The CDR3 reads CASSLTGTRDTGELFF. Here the CDR3 DNA reads TGCGCCAGCAGCTTGACCGGGACTAGAGACACCGGGGAGCTGTTTTTT.

The chain joins TRBV19 to TRBJ2-1; D perhaps matches TRBD2 (5 bases). Germline CDR1 is LNHDA and CDR2 is SQIVND (reference sequence). The length of the CDR3 is 17 residues. V was trimmed by 5 bases and J by 1 base, leaving 18 bases between them. CDR3 region: CASSFGWGEHSYNEQFF. CDR3 nucleotides: TGTGCCAGTAGTTTCGGTTGGGGAGAACATTCCTACAATGAGCAGTTCTTC.

The genes are TRBV7-2 and TRBJ2-1; D might be TRBD2 (5 bases). Per the germline V gene, CDR1 is SGHTA and CDR2 is FQGNSA. CDR3 length: 13 residues. Trimming left V 5 bases short and J 9 bases short, with 14 bases between. DNA for the CDR3: TGTGCCAGCAGCCCCCGCCGGGCGGGTGAGCAGTTCTTC. Its protein product is CASSPRRAGEQFF.

The sample holds one count of this clone. This sequence joins TRBV7-8 and TRBJ2-6; 10 positions agree with TRBD1. V trimming: 6 bases; J trimming: 3 bases; junction bases outside the gene matches: 5. This CDR3 region has 16 residues. Germline V gives CDR1 SGHVS, CDR2 FQNEAQ. CDR3 coding DNA: TGTGCCAGCAGTTTGACAGGGGGCTTTGGGGCCAACGTCCTGACTTTC. It is translated as CASSLTGGFGANVLTF. Combining the CDR3 with reference TRBV7-8 and TRBJ2-6 gives the whole variable domain GAGVSQSPRYKVAKRGQDVALRCDPISGHVSLFWYQQALGQGPEFLTYFQNEAQLDKSGLPSDRFFAERPEGSVSTLKIQRTQQEDSAVYLCASSLTGGFGANVLTFGAGSRLTVL.

This chain joins TRBV4-2 and TRBJ1-4; possible D gene TRBD1, 5 bases. Between the trimmed V and J ends, which lost 0 bases and 5 bases, there was a span of 13 bases. Germline V lookup: CDR1 LGHNA, CDR2 YNFKEQ. The CDR3 runs to 16 residues. The CDR3, as DNA: TGTGCCAGCAGCCAAGAACTGATAGGGGCGAATGAAAAACTGTTTTTT. It yields the protein CASSQELIGANEKLFF.

The chain carries TRBV28 and TRBJ1-1; possible D gene TRBD1, 5 bases. The ends were cut back, 5 bases at V and 4 bases at J, with 17 bases in the middle. This CDR3 region has 15 residues. Germline-derived CDR1 and CDR2 are MDHEN and SYDVKM. CDR3 in DNA: TGTGCCAGCAGTCCCGGGACTGTTGGGGGCACTGAAGCTTTCTTT. Its translation: CASSPGTVGGTEAFF.

In the case of this clone: Other DNA sequences in the same sample also yield this CDR3. For the CDR3, the DNA is TGTGCCAGCAGCTTGGACAGGGGGTCCTACAATGAGCAGTTCTTC. It translates to CASSLDRGSYNEQFF. The chain recombines TRBV11-2 with TRBJ2-1, with 10 bases fitting TRBD1. V shed 3 bases, J shed 1 base, and the junction held 0 bases outside the gene matches. The CDR3 length is 15 residues. Germline V gene sequence: CDR1 SGHAT, CDR2 FQNNGV.

V usage is TRBV27 and J usage is TRBJ2-2; 9 positions agree with TRBD1. After removal of 2 bases from V and 6 bases from J, the junction contained 7 bases not matched to a gene. The germline gives CDR1 MNHEY, CDR2 SMNVEV (reference sequence). The CDR3 runs to 16 residues. CDR3 sequence (DNA): TGTGCCAGCAGTTTACCCGGACAGGGGAGCGCCGGGGAGCTGTTTTTT. Its protein product is CASSLPGQGSAGELFF.

Comments on this clone: At one end the junction does not follow the germline gene, possibly because of a read error. Other nucleotide sequences from this sample produce the same CDR3. The J gene is TRBJ2-5, the V gene TRBV28, with a possible D match to TRBD2 (6 bases). The CDR3 is 16 residues long. The germline V gene encodes CDR1 MDHEN and CDR2 SYDVKM. CDR3 residues: CASSSPSGRDQETQYF. The CDR3 DNA follows: TGTGCCAGCAGTTCCCCTTCCGGGAGAGACCAGGAGACCCAGTACTTC.

The chain joins TRBV7-2 to TRBJ2-7; no reliable D call. The germline V gene encodes CDR1 SGHTA and CDR2 FQGNSA. The CDR3 is 15 amino acids. V was trimmed by 5 bases and J by 4 bases, leaving 18 bases between them. CDR3 coding DNA: TGTGCCAGCAGCCCTATTAATTCAGGAAGATACGAGCAGTACTTC. Encoded protein: CASSPINSGRYEQYF.